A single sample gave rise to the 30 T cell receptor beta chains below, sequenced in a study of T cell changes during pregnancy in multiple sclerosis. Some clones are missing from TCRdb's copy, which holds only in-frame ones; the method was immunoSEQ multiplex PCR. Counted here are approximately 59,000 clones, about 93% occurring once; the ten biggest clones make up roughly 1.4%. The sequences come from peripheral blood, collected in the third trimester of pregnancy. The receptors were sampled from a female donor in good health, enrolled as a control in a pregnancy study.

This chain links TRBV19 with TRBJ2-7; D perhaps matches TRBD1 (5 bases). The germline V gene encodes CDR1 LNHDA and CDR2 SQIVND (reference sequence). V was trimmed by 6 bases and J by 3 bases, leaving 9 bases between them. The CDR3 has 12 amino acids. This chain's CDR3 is CASSRVGYEQYF. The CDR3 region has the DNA TGTGCCAGTAGCAGGGTCGGCTACGAGCAGTACTTC.

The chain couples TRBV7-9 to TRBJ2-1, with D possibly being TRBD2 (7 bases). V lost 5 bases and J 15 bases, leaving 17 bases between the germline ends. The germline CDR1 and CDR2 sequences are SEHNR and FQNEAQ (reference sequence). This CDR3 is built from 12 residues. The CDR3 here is CASSPPGGRPFF. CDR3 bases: TGTGCCAGCAGCCCACCGGGGGGCCGGCCGTTCTTC.

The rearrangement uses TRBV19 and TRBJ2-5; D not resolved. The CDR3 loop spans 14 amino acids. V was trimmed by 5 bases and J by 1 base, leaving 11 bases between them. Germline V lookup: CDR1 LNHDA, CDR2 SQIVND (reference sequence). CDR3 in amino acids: CASSRLGTQETQYF. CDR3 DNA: TGTGCCAGTAGTCGTTTGGGCACCCAAGAGACCCAGTACTTC.

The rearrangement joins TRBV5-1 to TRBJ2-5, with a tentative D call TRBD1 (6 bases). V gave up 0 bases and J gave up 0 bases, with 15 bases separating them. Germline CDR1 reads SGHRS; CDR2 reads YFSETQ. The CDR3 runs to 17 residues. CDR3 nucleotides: TGCGCCAGCAGCTTGGATGGACAGAGAACGTACCAAGAGACCCAGTACTTC. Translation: CASSLDGQRTYQETQYF.

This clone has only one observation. CDR3 amino acids: CASSGGQYFMNTEAFF. The CDR3 DNA reads as TGTGCCAGCTCCGGGGGACAGTACTTCATGAACACTGAAGCTTTCTTT. The chain couples TRBV7-9 to TRBJ1-1, with 7 positions matching TRBD1. This CDR3 spans 16 amino acids. The germline V gene encodes CDR1 SEHNR and CDR2 FQNEAQ (reference sequence). The V gene end was trimmed by 8 bases and the J gene end by 0 bases; junction bases not matched to a gene: 12. Looking up the rest from reference TRBV7-9 and TRBJ1-1 gives the full variable domain: DTGVSQNPRHKITKRGQNVTFRCDPISEHNRLYWYRQTLGQGPEFLTYFQNEAQLEKSRLLSDRFSAERPKGSFSTLEIQRTEQGDSAMYLCASSGGQYFMNTEAFFGQGTRLTVV.

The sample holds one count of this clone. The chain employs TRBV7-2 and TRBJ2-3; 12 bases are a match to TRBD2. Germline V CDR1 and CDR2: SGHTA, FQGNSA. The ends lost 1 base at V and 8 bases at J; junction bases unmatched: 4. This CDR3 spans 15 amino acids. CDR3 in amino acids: CASSLGLAGVRTQYF. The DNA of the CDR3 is TGTGCCAGCAGCTTAGGACTAGCGGGGGTCCGTACGCAGTATTTT. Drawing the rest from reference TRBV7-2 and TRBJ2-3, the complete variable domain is GAGVSQSPSNKVTEKGKDVELRCDPISGHTALYWYRQSLGQGLEFLIYFQGNSAPDKSGLPSDRFSAERTGGSVSTLTIQRTQQEDSAVYLCASSLGLAGVRTQYFGPGTRLTVL.

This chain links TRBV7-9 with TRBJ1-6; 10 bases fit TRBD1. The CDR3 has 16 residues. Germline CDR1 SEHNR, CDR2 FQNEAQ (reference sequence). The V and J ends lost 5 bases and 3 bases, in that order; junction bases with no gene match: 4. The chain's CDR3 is CASSRGQGFYNSPLHF. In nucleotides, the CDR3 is TGTGCCAGCAGCCGGGGACAGGGGTTCTATAATTCACCCCTCCACTTT.

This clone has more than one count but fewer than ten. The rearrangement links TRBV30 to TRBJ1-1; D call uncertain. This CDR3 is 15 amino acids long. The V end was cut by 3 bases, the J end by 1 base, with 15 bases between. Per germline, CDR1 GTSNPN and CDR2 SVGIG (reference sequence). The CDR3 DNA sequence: TGTGCCTGGAGCCTTCGGACGGGAAAGAACACTGAAGCTTTCTTT. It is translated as CAWSLRTGKNTEAFF. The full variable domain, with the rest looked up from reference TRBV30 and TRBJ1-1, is SQTIHQWPATLVQPVGSPLSLECTVEGTSNPNLYWYRQAAGRGLQLLFYSVGIGQISSEVPQNLSASRPQDRQFILSSKKLLLSDSGFYLCAWSLRTGKNTEAFFGQGTRLTVV.

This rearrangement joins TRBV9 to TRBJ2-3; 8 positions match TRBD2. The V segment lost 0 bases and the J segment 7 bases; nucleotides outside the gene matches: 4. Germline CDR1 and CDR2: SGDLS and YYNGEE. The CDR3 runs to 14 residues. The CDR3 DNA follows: TGTGCCAGCAGCGTAGACGGGGGGGCCAATACGCAGTATTTT. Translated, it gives CASSVDGGANTQYF.

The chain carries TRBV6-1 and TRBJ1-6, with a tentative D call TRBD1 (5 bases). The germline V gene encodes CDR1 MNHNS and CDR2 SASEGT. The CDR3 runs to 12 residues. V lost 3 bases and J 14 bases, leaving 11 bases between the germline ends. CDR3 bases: TGTGCCAGCAGTGAGGAGGGGTTCACCCTCCACTTT. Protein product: CASSEEGFTLHF.

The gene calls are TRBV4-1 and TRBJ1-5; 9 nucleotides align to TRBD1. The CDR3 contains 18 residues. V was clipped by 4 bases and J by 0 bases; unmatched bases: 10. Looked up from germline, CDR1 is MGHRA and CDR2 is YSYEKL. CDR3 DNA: TGCGCCAGCAGCCCCCGGGACAGGGCGGGGGGTAGCAATCAGCCCCAGCATTTT. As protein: CASSPRDRAGGSNQPQHF.

CDR3 DNA sequence: TGTGCCACCAGCGGAGGACAGGTCTCCTACGAGCAGTACTTC. Protein: CATSGGQVSYEQYF. J is TRBJ2-7 and V is TRBV15, with 7 bases matching TRBD1. This CDR3 comprises 14 residues. CDR1 is LNHNV, CDR2 YYDKDF, per germline (reference sequence). V shed 5 bases, J shed 0 bases, and the junction held 4 bases outside the gene matches.

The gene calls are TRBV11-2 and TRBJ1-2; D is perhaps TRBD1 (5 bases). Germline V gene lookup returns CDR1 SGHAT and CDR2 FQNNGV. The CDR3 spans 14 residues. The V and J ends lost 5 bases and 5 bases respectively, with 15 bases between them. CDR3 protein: CASSRASGPYGYTF. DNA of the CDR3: TGTGCCAGCAGCCGAGCATCAGGGCCTTATGGCTACACCTTC.

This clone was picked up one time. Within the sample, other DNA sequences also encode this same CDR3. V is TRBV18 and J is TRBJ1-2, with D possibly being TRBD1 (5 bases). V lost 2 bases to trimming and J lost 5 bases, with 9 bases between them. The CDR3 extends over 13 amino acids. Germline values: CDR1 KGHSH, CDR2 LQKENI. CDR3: CASSPNGGYGYTF. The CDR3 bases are TGTGCCAGCTCACCAAACGGGGGTTATGGCTACACCTTC. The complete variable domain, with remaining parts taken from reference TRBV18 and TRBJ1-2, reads NAGVMQNPRHLVRRRGQEARLRCSPMKGHSHVYWYRQLPEEGLKFMVYLQKENIIDESGMPKERFSAEFPKEGPSILRIQQVVRGDSAAYFCASSPNGGYGYTFGSGTRLTVV.

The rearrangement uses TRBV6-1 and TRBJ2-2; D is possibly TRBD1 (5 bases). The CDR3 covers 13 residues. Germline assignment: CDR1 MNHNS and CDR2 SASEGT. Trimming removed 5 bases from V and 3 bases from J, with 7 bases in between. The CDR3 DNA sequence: TGTGCCAGCAGTAAGGGGCACACCGGGGAGCTGTTTTTT. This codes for CASSKGHTGELFF.

CDR3 DNA sequence: TGCGCCAGCAGCTTGACACTAGCCGAAGAGACCCAGTACTTC. Its protein product is CASSLTLAEETQYF. V is TRBV5-1 and J is TRBJ2-5, with D possibly being TRBD2 (6 bases). The CDR3 extends over 14 amino acids. Germline V gene data show CDR1 as SGHRS and CDR2 as YFSETQ. V lost 1 base and J lost 3, with 10 bases in between.

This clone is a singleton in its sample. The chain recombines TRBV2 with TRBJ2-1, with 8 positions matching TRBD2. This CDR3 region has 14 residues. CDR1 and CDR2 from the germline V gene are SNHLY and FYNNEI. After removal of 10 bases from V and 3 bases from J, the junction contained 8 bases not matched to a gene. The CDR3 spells CATTGGIHYNEQFF. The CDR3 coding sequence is TGTGCCACCACGGGGGGGATACACTACAATGAGCAGTTCTTC.

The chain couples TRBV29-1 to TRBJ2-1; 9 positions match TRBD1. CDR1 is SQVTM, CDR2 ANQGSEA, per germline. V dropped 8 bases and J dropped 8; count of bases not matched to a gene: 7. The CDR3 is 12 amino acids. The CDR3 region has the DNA TGCAGCAGGGGGGACAGGGATGATGAGCAGTTCTTC. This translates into CSRGDRDDEQFF.

CDR3: CASSLDASGVATDTQYF. Here the CDR3 DNA reads TGTGCCAGCAGCTTAGACGCTAGCGGGGTTGCCACAGATACGCAGTATTTT. The V gene is TRBV7-3, the J gene TRBJ2-3; 9 bases map to TRBD2. The CDR3 runs to 17 residues. Germline loops: CDR1 SGHTA, CDR2 FQGTGA. Germline trimming cut 2 bases from V and 2 bases from J; bases unmatched to any gene: 8.

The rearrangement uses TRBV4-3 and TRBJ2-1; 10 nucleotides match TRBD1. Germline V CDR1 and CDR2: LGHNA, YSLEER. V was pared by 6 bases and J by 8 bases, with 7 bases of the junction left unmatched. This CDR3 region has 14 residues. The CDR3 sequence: CASSSDRGLDEQFF. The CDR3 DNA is TGCGCCAGCAGTAGTGACAGGGGGCTAGATGAGCAGTTCTTC.

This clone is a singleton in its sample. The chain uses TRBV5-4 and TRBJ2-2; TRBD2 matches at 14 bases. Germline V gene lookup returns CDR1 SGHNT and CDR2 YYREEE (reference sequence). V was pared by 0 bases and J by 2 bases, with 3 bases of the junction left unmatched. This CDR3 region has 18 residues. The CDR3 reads CASSLGGLAGGNTGELFF. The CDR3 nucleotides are TGTGCCAGCAGCTTGGGAGGACTAGCGGGGGGAAACACCGGGGAGCTGTTTTTT.

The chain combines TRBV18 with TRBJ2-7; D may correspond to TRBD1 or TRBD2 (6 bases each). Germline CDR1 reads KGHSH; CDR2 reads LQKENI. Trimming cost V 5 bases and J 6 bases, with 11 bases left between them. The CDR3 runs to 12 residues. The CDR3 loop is CASSAQGGEQYF. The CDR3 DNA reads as TGTGCCAGCTCAGCACAGGGAGGCGAGCAGTACTTC.

The CDR3 is CASSLSGRSYGYTF. The DNA of the CDR3 is TGTGCCAGCAGTTTATCGGGCAGGTCCTATGGCTACACCTTC. V gene TRBV27 combines with J gene TRBJ1-2; D unclear. Germline CDR1 is MNHEY and CDR2 is SMNVEV (reference sequence). The CDR3 has 14 residues. Trimming left V 0 bases short and J 4 bases short, with 9 bases between.

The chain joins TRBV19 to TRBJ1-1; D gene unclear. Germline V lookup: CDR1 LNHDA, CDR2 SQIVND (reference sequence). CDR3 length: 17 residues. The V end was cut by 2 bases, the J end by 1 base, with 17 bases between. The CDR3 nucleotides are TGTGCCAGTAGTATACGGATTTCGGACTTAAGGAACACTGAAGCTTTCTTT. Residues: CASSIRISDLRNTEAFF.

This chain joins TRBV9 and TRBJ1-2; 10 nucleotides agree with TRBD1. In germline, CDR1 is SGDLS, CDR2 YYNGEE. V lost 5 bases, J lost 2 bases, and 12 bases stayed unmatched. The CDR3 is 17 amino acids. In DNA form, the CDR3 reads TGTGCCAGCAGGAAAGTGTCCCGACAGGGGGCGAACTATGGCTACACCTTC. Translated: CASRKVSRQGANYGYTF.

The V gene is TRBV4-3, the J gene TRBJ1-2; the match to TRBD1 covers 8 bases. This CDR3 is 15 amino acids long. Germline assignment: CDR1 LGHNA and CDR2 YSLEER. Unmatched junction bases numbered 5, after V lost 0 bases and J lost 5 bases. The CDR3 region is CASSQDQGAYYGYTF. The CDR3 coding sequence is TGCGCCAGCAGCCAAGATCAGGGGGCTTATTATGGCTACACCTTC.

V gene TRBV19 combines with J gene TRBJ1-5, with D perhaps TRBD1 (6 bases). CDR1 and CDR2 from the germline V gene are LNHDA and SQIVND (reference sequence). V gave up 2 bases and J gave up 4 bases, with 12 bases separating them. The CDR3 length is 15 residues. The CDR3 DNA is TGTGCCAGTAGTATAACAGGGCCTCGTAATCAGCCCCAGCATTTT. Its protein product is CASSITGPRNQPQHF.

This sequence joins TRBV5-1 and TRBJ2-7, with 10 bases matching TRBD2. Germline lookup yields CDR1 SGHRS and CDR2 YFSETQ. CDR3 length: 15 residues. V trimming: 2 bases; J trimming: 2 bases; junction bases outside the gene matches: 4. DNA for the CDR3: TGCGCCAGCAGCTTCCTAGCGGGGGATACCTACGAGCAGTACTTC. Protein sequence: CASSFLAGDTYEQYF.

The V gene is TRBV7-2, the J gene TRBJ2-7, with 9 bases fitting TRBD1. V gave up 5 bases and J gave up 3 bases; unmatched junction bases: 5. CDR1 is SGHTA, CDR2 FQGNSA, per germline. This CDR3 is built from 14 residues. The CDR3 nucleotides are TGTGCCAGCAGCCCCGACAGGGGGTACTACGAGCAGTACTTC. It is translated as CASSPDRGYYEQYF.

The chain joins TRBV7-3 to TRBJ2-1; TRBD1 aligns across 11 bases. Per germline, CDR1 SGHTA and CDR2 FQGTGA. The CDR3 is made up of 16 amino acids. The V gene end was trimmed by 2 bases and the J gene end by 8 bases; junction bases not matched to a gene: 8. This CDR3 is CASSLLGTGGSDEQFF. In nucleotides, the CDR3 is TGTGCCAGCAGCTTATTGGGGACAGGGGGTTCTGATGAGCAGTTCTTC.